The 26 T cell receptor beta chains reported below all come from one sample, sequenced in a study of blood T cell repertoires in COVID-19 (dated by TCRdb to the early 2020s). Libraries were made using the immunoSEQ multiplex PCR assay. TCRdb took over this immuneACCESS table, retaining in-frame rearrangements with V and J assigned. Such tables are incomplete; in checked studies, under half of the missing clones stem from an unresolved V gene, and the remainder is unexplained. The sample table shows about 35,000 clones, and 80% to 90% are seen once. The ten top clones hold approximately 6.5% of the sample. Sequenced sample: peripheral blood. The origin of the receptors is a human donor in a cohort sampled during active COVID-19.

The chain is built from TRBV5-4 and TRBJ2-1; the D is unclear. V was pared by 1 base and J by 9 bases, with 14 bases between. The CDR3 extends over 14 amino acids. Germline CDR1 reads SGHNT; CDR2 reads YYREEE (reference sequence). CDR3 loop: CASSLRASATEQFF. The CDR3 nucleotides read TGTGCCAGCAGCTTGAGAGCTAGTGCTACTGAGCAGTTCTTC.

The chain combines TRBV6-5 with TRBJ2-3, with 8 positions matching TRBD1. Trimming removed 8 bases from V and 4 bases from J; junction bases left unmatched: 11. Looked up from germline, CDR1 is MNHEY and CDR2 is SVGAGI. The CDR3 totals 15 residues. The CDR3 region is CASSPTGGTSDTQYF. CDR3 in DNA: TGTGCCAGCTCCCCCACAGGGGGTACATCAGATACGCAGTATTTT.

The V and J genes are TRBV7-2 and TRBJ2-1; possibly TRBD2 for D (6 bases). The V gene's germline CDR1 is SGHTA and CDR2 FQGNSA. V lost 5 bases, J lost 4 bases, and 12 bases lay in between. CDR3 size: 14 residues. Here the CDR3 reads CASSPRAGYNEQFF. The CDR3 coding sequence is TGTGCCAGCAGCCCGCGGGCGGGATACAATGAGCAGTTCTTC.

V and J are TRBV6-5 and TRBJ1-6, with D maybe TRBD1 (6 bases). The CDR3 loop spans 15 amino acids. The germline CDR1 and CDR2 sequences are MNHEY and SVGAGI. Trimming took off 4 bases at V and 5 bases at J, with 12 bases between the two ends. The CDR3 is CASSLGQPDNSPLHF. CDR3 sequence (DNA): TGTGCCAGCAGTTTAGGACAGCCGGATAATTCACCCCTCCACTTT.

The chain employs TRBV7-2 and TRBJ2-1, with a possible D match to TRBD2 (5 bases). The CDR3 totals 16 residues. Germline V gene sequence: CDR1 SGHTA, CDR2 FQGNSA. The germline V and J ends were trimmed by 5 bases and 0 bases, with 14 bases remaining between them. The CDR3 loop is CASSSSADSSYNEQFF. Here the CDR3 DNA reads TGTGCCAGCAGCAGTTCAGCGGATAGCTCCTACAATGAGCAGTTCTTC.

This chain connects TRBV9 to TRBJ2-3; perhaps TRBD1 as D (7 bases). This CDR3 has 16 residues. Trimming left V 0 bases short and J 4 bases short, with 15 bases between. Germline V CDR1 and CDR2: SGDLS, YYNGEE. CDR3 loop: CASSVVRGAHADTQYF. In DNA form, the CDR3 reads TGTGCCAGCAGCGTAGTCAGGGGGGCACACGCAGATACGCAGTATTTT.

This clone occurred a few times. This chain joins TRBV6-5 and TRBJ1-1; TRBD1 is a possible D gene (6 bases). Germline CDR1 and CDR2: MNHEY and SVGAGI. The V and J ends lost 5 bases and 5 bases respectively, with 15 bases between them. CDR3 size: 14 residues. CDR3 nucleotide sequence: TGTGCCAGCAGTCAGGACAGTATCGGGACTGAAGCTTTCTTT. Protein: CASSQDSIGTEAFF.

The rearrangement uses TRBV4-1 and TRBJ1-4; maybe TRBD1 (5 bases). The V end lost 1 base, the J end lost 8 bases, and 17 bases lay between the germline ends. Germline CDR1 MGHRA, CDR2 YSYEKL. This CDR3 contains 16 residues. CDR3 region: CASSQGSAGKREKLFF. The CDR3 DNA sequence: TGCGCCAGCAGCCAAGGTTCGGCAGGGAAGCGAGAAAAACTGTTTTTT.

This sequence joins TRBV7-2 and TRBJ2-5; TRBD2 might be the D (5 bases). V shed 4 bases and J shed 8 bases, with 11 bases lying between them. This CDR3 contains 12 residues. The germline CDR1 and CDR2 sequences are SGHTA and FQGNSA. CDR3 region: CASSSYTGTQYF. The DNA of the CDR3 is TGTGCCAGCAGCTCCTATACGGGAACCCAGTACTTC.

The V and J genes are TRBV19 and TRBJ2-7; D possibly corresponds to TRBD2 (6 bases). The CDR3 covers 15 residues. Trimming took 5 bases from V and 3 from J, leaving 17 bases between them. Germline CDR1 is LNHDA and CDR2 is SQIVND (reference sequence). The CDR3 loop is CASSLRLESNYEQYF. The CDR3 coding sequence is TGTGCCAGTAGTTTGAGACTAGAGAGCAACTACGAGCAGTACTTC.

The chain links TRBV5-1 to TRBJ2-2, with D maybe TRBD1 (7 bases). V shed 0 bases and J shed 5 bases, with 8 bases lying between them. CDR1 and CDR2 (germline): SGHRS, YFSETQ. This CDR3 spans 14 amino acids. In DNA form, the CDR3 reads TGCGCCAGCAGCTTGGCAGGGGGGACCGGGGAGCTGTTTTTT. Translated, it gives CASSLAGGTGELFF.

V usage is TRBV5-5 and J usage is TRBJ1-2, with D perhaps matching TRBD1 (6 bases). Germline lookup yields CDR1 SGHKS and CDR2 YYEKEE (reference sequence). This CDR3 has 16 amino acids. The germline V and J ends were trimmed by 6 bases and 4 bases, with 22 bases remaining between them. The CDR3 region has the DNA TGTGCCAGCACCCCTCAGTGGGGGCGTAGCCTCTATGGCTACACCTTC. Translated, it gives CASTPQWGRSLYGYTF. Full variable domain (outside the CDR3, taken from reference TRBV5-5 and TRBJ1-2): DAGVTQSPTHLIKTRGQQVTLRCSPISGHKSVSWYQQVLGQGPQFIFQYYEKEERGRGNFPDRFSARQFPNYSSELNVNALLLGDSALYLCASTPQWGRSLYGYTFGSGTRLTVV.

The chain combines TRBV7-2 with TRBJ1-4, with 9 bases matching TRBD1. This CDR3 is built from 15 residues. V gave up 4 bases and J gave up 5 bases; unmatched junction bases: 5. Germline V gene sequence: CDR1 SGHTA, CDR2 FQGNSA. Here the CDR3 reads CASSSEDRGNEKLFF. The CDR3 nucleotides are TGTGCCAGCAGCTCAGAGGACAGGGGAAATGAAAAACTGTTTTTT.

This chain connects TRBV5-4 to TRBJ2-5; 8 bases are shared with TRBD2. Looked up from germline, CDR1 is SGHNT and CDR2 is YYREEE (reference sequence). V shed 1 base and J 5 bases; nucleotides not matched to a gene: 4. The CDR3 is 14 amino acids. The CDR3 DNA reads as TGTGCCAGCAGCTTGACGGGGGGGCAGGAGACCCAGTACTTC. The encoded protein is CASSLTGGQETQYF. Full variable domain (missing parts from reference TRBV5-4 and TRBJ2-5): ETGVTQSPTHLIKTRGQQVTLRCSSQSGHNTVSWYQQALGQGPQFIFQYYREEENGRGNFPPRFSGLQFPNYSSELNVNALELDDSALYLCASSLTGGQETQYFGPGTRLLVL.

The rearrangement joins TRBV6-5 to TRBJ2-2; D gene ambiguous. The CDR3 runs to 14 residues. The V and J ends lost 0 bases and 3 bases respectively, with 5 bases between them. Germline V gene data show CDR1 as MNHEY and CDR2 as SVGAGI. The CDR3 protein is CASSYSHYTGELFF. DNA of the CDR3: TGTGCCAGCAGTTACTCCCATTACACCGGGGAGCTGTTTTTT.

The J gene is TRBJ2-3, the V gene TRBV27, with 9 bases fitting TRBD2. Germline assignment: CDR1 MNHEY and CDR2 SMNVEV (reference sequence). There are 17 residues in the CDR3. Unmatched junction bases numbered 14, after V lost 6 bases and J lost 4 bases. The CDR3 DNA reads as TGTGCCAGCAGCCCGCTTTTTGGGGGACTAGCATCAGATACGCAGTATTTT. Its protein is CASSPLFGGLASDTQYF.

The chain links TRBV6-2 or TRBV6-3 to TRBJ2-1; tentatively, D is TRBD1 (6 bases). CDR1 is MNHEY and CDR2 is SVGEGT in the germline V gene. Trimming removed 5 bases from V and 6 bases from J, with 23 bases in between. This CDR3 region has 17 residues. This CDR3 is CASSPSGRQGLSNEQFF. CDR3 coding DNA: TGTGCCAGCAGTCCCTCAGGGCGTCAGGGGTTGAGCAATGAGCAGTTCTTC.

Concerning this clone itself: This specimen includes other DNA sequences encoding the same CDR3. The chain recombines TRBV7-2 with TRBJ2-5, with 15 bases fitting TRBD2. The trim removed 5 bases at V and 7 bases at J, leaving 8 bases unmatched. CDR1 and CDR2 from the germline V gene are SGHTA and FQGNSA. This CDR3 has 16 residues. Here the CDR3 DNA reads TGTGCCAGCAGCCTGGGGACTAGCGGGGGGCAGGGGACCCAGTACTTC. Amino acids: CASSLGTSGGQGTQYF.

This clone occurred once. The chain couples TRBV7-2 to TRBJ1-5; a possible D gene is TRBD1 (6 bases). V lost 4 bases, J lost 4 bases, and 14 bases lay in between. From germline, CDR1 is SGHTA and CDR2 FQGNSA. This CDR3 has 15 residues. This CDR3 reads CASSSGTRGNQPQHF. The CDR3, as DNA: TGTGCCAGCAGCTCCGGGACAAGGGGTAATCAGCCCCAGCATTTT.

This sequence joins TRBV5-8 and TRBJ2-3, with 10 nucleotides matching TRBD2. The ends lost 3 bases at V and 5 bases at J; junction bases unmatched: 15. Germline values: CDR1 SGHTS, CDR2 YDEGEE. CDR3 length: 18 amino acids. In DNA, the CDR3 is TGTGCCAGCAGCTGGTCGGCTAGCGGGAGTGATAAGGAAGATACGCAGTATTTT. As protein: CASSWSASGSDKEDTQYF.

This sequence joins TRBV18 and TRBJ2-2, with 7 nucleotides matching TRBD1. Germline V gives CDR1 KGHSH, CDR2 LQKENI. The CDR3 contains 17 residues. Trimming at V came to 2 bases and at J to 3 bases, leaving 9 bases not matched to a gene. CDR3 sequence reads: CASSPFFGQAYTGELFF. The CDR3 DNA follows: TGTGCCAGCTCACCATTTTTCGGACAGGCGTACACCGGGGAGCTGTTTTTT.

CDR3 nucleotide sequence: TGTGCCAGCAATCCAGGAAACACCGGGGAGCTGTTTTTT. Its translation is CASNPGNTGELFF. V usage is TRBV2 and J usage is TRBJ2-2; no clear D gene. Trimming took off 7 bases at V and 2 bases at J, with 8 bases between the two ends. CDR1 SNHLY and CDR2 FYNNEI come from the germline V gene. The CDR3 covers 13 residues.

The chain couples TRBV5-1 to TRBJ2-2, with a tentative D call TRBD2 (6 bases). The length of the CDR3 is 20 residues. From germline, CDR1 is SGHRS and CDR2 YFSETQ. V lost 3 bases, J lost 2 bases, and 26 bases lay in between. The CDR3 reads CASSSEPPGLATDNTGELFF. The CDR3 region has the DNA TGCGCCAGCAGCTCGGAACCACCGGGACTCGCCACGGATAACACCGGGGAGCTGTTTTTT.

The DNA of the CDR3 is TGTGCCAGCAGCTCACCCTGGGCTAGCGGGAGTGGGGACACAGATACGCAGTATTTT. Translated, it gives CASSSPWASGSGDTDTQYF. V gene TRBV5-4 combines with J gene TRBJ2-3; 10 bases agree with TRBD2. Looked up from germline, CDR1 is SGHNT and CDR2 is YYREEE (reference sequence). V lost 3 bases and J lost 2; bases outside the gene matches: 15. The CDR3 spans 19 residues.

This rearrangement joins TRBV23-1 to TRBJ1-5; TRBD1 matches at 10 bases. TRBV23-1 falls under the ORF class, with uncertain function. The CDR3 extends over 19 amino acids. The junction had 9 bases not matched to a gene; V was cut back by 0 bases and J by 1 base. CDR3 loop: CASSQSWDRGSESNQPQHF. CDR3 coding DNA: TGCGCCAGCAGTCAATCATGGGACAGGGGTTCGGAGAGCAATCAGCCCCAGCATTTT.

The chain is built from TRBV23-1 and TRBJ2-5, with a tentative D call TRBD1 (5 bases). TRBV23-1 is an ORF, and what it does is uncertain. The CDR3 loop spans 15 amino acids. V was shortened by 4 bases and J by 6 bases, with 18 bases between the two germline ends. CDR3 region: CASSPQGRAGKTQYF. The CDR3 DNA reads TGCGCCAGCAGTCCTCAGGGCAGGGCTGGGAAGACCCAGTACTTC.